Listed below are T cell receptor beta chains from one sample, sequenced in a study of graft-versus-host responses after intestinal transplantation. These TCRs are of unknown antigen specificity. Produced via immunoSEQ multiplex PCR; TCRdb's table is partial and in-frame only. Among more than 60,000 clones, around 90% were seen once, and the ten largest hold 1.3%. This specimen consisted of unstimulated CD8+ T cells sorted from spleen or lymph node cells, obtained before intestinal transplant. The receptors come from a human donor who received an intestinal transplant. CDR3s include the opening cysteine and the closing phenylalanine or tryptophan. D genes are given only for firm matches. Not all rows give a size; the values are once, few, many and, for expanded clones, a class.

j_gene: TRBJ1-1; v_gene: TRBV7-6; d_gene: TRBD1; abundance: .; CDR3nt: TGTGCCAGCAGCTTTCAGGGGGCTGAAGCTTTCTTT; CDR3aa: CASSFQGAEAFF
j_gene: TRBJ2-5; v_gene: TRBV9; d_gene: TRBD2; abundance: .; CDR3nt: TGTGCCAGCAGCCCGGGACTAGCGGGGGAAGAGACCCAGTACTTC; CDR3aa: CASSPGLAGEETQYF
j_gene: TRBJ1-3; v_gene: TRBV6-5; d_gene: TRBD1; abundance: .; CDR3nt: TGTGCCACTACCGGGACAGTTTGGAACACCATATATTTT; CDR3aa: CATTGTVWNTIYF
j_gene: TRBJ1-1; v_gene: TRBV29-1; d_gene: .; abundance: few; CDR3nt: TGCAGCGTTGAGAGGGACACTGAAGCTTTCTTT; CDR3aa: CSVERDTEAFF
j_gene: TRBJ1-1; v_gene: TRBV13; d_gene: .; abundance: .; CDR3nt: TGTGCCAGCAGCTTAATCGGGGTAACTGAAGCTTTCTTT; CDR3aa: CASSLIGVTEAFF
j_gene: TRBJ1-1; v_gene: TRBV7-9; d_gene: .; abundance: .; CDR3nt: TGTGCCAGCAGCCTCCCGAGGAGGACAGACGAAGCTTTCTTT; CDR3aa: CASSLPRRTDEAFF
j_gene: TRBJ2-3; v_gene: TRBV4-2; d_gene: TRBD2; abundance: .; CDR3nt: TGTGCCAGCAGCCAAGATCCGGGCGGGGGGGAGGATACGCAGTATTTT; CDR3aa: CASSQDPGGGEDTQYF
j_gene: TRBJ2-1; v_gene: TRBV7-6; d_gene: .; abundance: .; CDR3nt: TGTGCCAGCAGCCCCCGTGGGGGGACGGGTGAAGAGGAGCAGTTCTTC; CDR3aa: CASSPRGGTGEEEQFF
j_gene: TRBJ2-7; v_gene: TRBV9; d_gene: .; abundance: .; CDR3nt: TGTGCCAGCAGGAAGAGCGACGGGGACTACGAGCAGTACTTC; CDR3aa: CASRKSDGDYEQYF
j_gene: TRBJ1-5; v_gene: TRBV6-4; d_gene: .; abundance: .; CDR3nt: TGTGCCAGCAGTGACGGGGGGGACCAGCCCCAGCATTTT; CDR3aa: CASSDGGDQPQHF
j_gene: TRBJ1-1; v_gene: TRBV5-8; d_gene: .; abundance: .; CDR3nt: TGTGCCAGCAGCCTGGGGGCGGGCCCTTTCTTT; CDR3aa: CASSLGAGPFF
j_gene: TRBJ1-1; v_gene: TRBV27; d_gene: TRBD1; abundance: .; CDR3nt: TGTGCCAGCAGTCCCACCAGGGGGCCGAACACTGAAGCTTTCTTT; CDR3aa: CASSPTRGPNTEAFF
j_gene: TRBJ2-3; v_gene: TRBV6-1; d_gene: .; abundance: .; CDR3nt: TGTGCCAGCAGCCCCATAGATACGCAGTATTTT; CDR3aa: CASSPIDTQYF
j_gene: TRBJ2-7; v_gene: TRBV27; d_gene: .; abundance: .; CDR3nt: TGTGCCAGCAGCACCTCGGGTTTGGTTTTCTACGAGCAGTACTTC; CDR3aa: CASSTSGLVFYEQYF
j_gene: TRBJ1-5; v_gene: TRBV27; d_gene: .; abundance: few; CDR3nt: TGTGCCAGCAGTTTAGCAGGGCCCTTGGCCCAGCATTTT; CDR3aa: CASSLAGPLAQHF
j_gene: TRBJ1-1; v_gene: TRBV6-6; d_gene: .; abundance: .; CDR3nt: TGTGCCAGCACCGAGGGAGTTACTGAAGCTTTCTTT; CDR3aa: CASTEGVTEAFF
j_gene: TRBJ1-5; v_gene: TRBV27; d_gene: .; abundance: .; CDR3nt: TGTGCCAGCAGTTTGGGGAGTTTGAATCAGCCCCAGCATTTT; CDR3aa: CASSLGSLNQPQHF
j_gene: TRBJ2-7; v_gene: TRBV5-6; d_gene: .; abundance: .; CDR3nt: TGTGCCAGCGGTCTCGGGGACTCCTACGAGCAGTACTTC; CDR3aa: CASGLGDSYEQYF
j_gene: TRBJ2-5; v_gene: TRBV6-6; d_gene: TRBD2; abundance: .; CDR3nt: TGTGCCAGCAGTTACGGGGGCGGGGGGCCCCAGGAGACCCAGTACTTC; CDR3aa: CASSYGGGGPQETQYF
j_gene: TRBJ1-3; v_gene: TRBV6-4; d_gene: TRBD1; abundance: .; CDR3nt: TGTGCCAGCTCGAACCGGAGGGACAGGGGTTCATGGACCATATATTTT; CDR3aa: CASSNRRDRGSWTIYF
j_gene: TRBJ2-1; v_gene: TRBV6-5; d_gene: .; abundance: .; CDR3nt: TGTGCCAGCAGTTACCCCGGCGGCGAGCAGTTCTTC; CDR3aa: CASSYPGGEQFF
j_gene: TRBJ2-1; v_gene: TRBV9; d_gene: .; abundance: .; CDR3nt: TGTGCCAGCAGCGTAGGGGGGGGGCCTGACAATGAGCAGTTCTTC; CDR3aa: CASSVGGGPDNEQFF
j_gene: TRBJ2-2; v_gene: TRBV19; d_gene: TRBD2; abundance: .; CDR3nt: TGTGCCAGTACTCTATTGACTAGCGGGGACTCCTTCACCGGGGAGCTGTTTTTT; CDR3aa: CASTLLTSGDSFTGELFF
j_gene: TRBJ2-2; v_gene: TRBV12-5; d_gene: TRBD2; abundance: .; CDR3nt: TGTGCTAGTGGTTTACAATATAGCGGGGGAAACACCGGGGAGCTGTTTTTT; CDR3aa: CASGLQYSGGNTGELFF
j_gene: TRBJ2-7; v_gene: TRBV7-6; d_gene: .; abundance: .; CDR3nt: TGTGCCAGCAGCCCACCGGCGGCCGAGCAGTACTTC; CDR3aa: CASSPPAAEQYF
j_gene: TRBJ1-2; v_gene: TRBV13; d_gene: TRBD1; abundance: .; CDR3nt: TGTGCCAGCAGCTTAGGAGGGACAGGGGCCCCCTGGGGTTACACCTTC; CDR3aa: CASSLGGTGAPWGYTF
j_gene: TRBJ2-1; v_gene: TRBV18; d_gene: TRBD2; abundance: .; CDR3nt: TGTGCCAGCTCACAGGGGACTACTAGCGGCTCCTACAATGAGCAGTTCTTC; CDR3aa: CASSQGTTSGSYNEQFF
j_gene: TRBJ2-3; v_gene: TRBV9; d_gene: TRBD2; abundance: once; CDR3nt: TGTGCCAGCAGCCTTAAGGAGTGGGAGGGAGATACGCAGTATTTT; CDR3aa: CASSLKEWEGDTQYF
j_gene: TRBJ1-1; v_gene: TRBV2; d_gene: .; abundance: .; CDR3nt: TGTGCCAGCCAGGGCGGAAGAGCTTTCTTT; CDR3aa: CASQGGRAFF
j_gene: TRBJ2-7; v_gene: TRBV27; d_gene: TRBD1; abundance: .; CDR3nt: TGTGCCACCCGAAGCGGGGGACAGGGGAACGAGCAGTACTTC; CDR3aa: CATRSGGQGNEQYF
j_gene: TRBJ2-5; v_gene: TRBV7-8; d_gene: .; abundance: .; CDR3nt: TGTGCCAGCAGCTTAGGGATCGTGGGGGGAAAAGAGACCCAGTACTTC; CDR3aa: CASSLGIVGGKETQYF
j_gene: TRBJ2-7; v_gene: TRBV2; d_gene: .; abundance: .; CDR3nt: TGTGCCAGCAGCGGCTACGAGCAGTACTTC; CDR3aa: CASSGYEQYF
j_gene: TRBJ2-7; v_gene: TRBV6-4; d_gene: .; abundance: .; CDR3nt: TGTGCCAGCAGCCCCTCGGCGGGGTACGAGCAGTACTTC; CDR3aa: CASSPSAGYEQYF
j_gene: TRBJ1-5; v_gene: TRBV4-1; d_gene: .; abundance: .; CDR3nt: TGCGCCAGCAGCCAAGGACAGTATCAGCCCCAGCATTTT; CDR3aa: CASSQGQYQPQHF
j_gene: TRBJ2-3; v_gene: TRBV7-2; d_gene: .; abundance: .; CDR3nt: TGTGCCAGCAGCCCCCCCGGTGCGGCGGATACGCAGTATTTT; CDR3aa: CASSPPGAADTQYF
j_gene: TRBJ2-3; v_gene: TRBV9; d_gene: .; abundance: .; CDR3nt: TGTGCCAGCAGCGCCCGGACTACATACACAGATACGCAGTATTTT; CDR3aa: CASSARTTYTDTQYF